Reported below is one T cell receptor (beta chain). Participant age was about 18 to 89 years, and participants resided in roughly 24 US areas. Per the study methods: Cell counts per sample came from amplifying reference gene primers. Sequencing used immunoSEQ multiplex PCR; TCRdb keeps in-frame clones, though not all of them. The V and J calls and clone size come from that table; D and trimming were worked out from the DNA. Altogether fewer than 250,000 clones are present, 81% being singletons, with the ten largest covering around 9%. The data derive from a study of blood T cell repertoires in COVID-19. Study overall: COVID-19 samples from acute and convalescent phases originated in the United States, Italy and Spain. Nucleic acid was either cDNA or gDNA, and it came from T cells, B-cell-depleted T cells, or PBMCs.

The trim removed 4 bases at V and 0 bases at J, leaving 22 bases unmatched. The CDR3 consists of 20 residues. Germline CDR1 and CDR2: SGHTS and YDEGEE. The clonotype originates from a woman aged 45-60 years with acute COVID-19. Specimen: PBMCs or T cells enriched from blood (not recorded which). This chain connects TRBV5-8 to TRBJ2-7, with 7 bases fitting TRBD2. CDR3 DNA sequence: TGTGCCAGCAGCCCCACGTTGGGGATAGCGGGTTCTTCGAGCTCCTACGAGCAGTACTTC. Translating it yields CASSPTLGIAGSSSSYEQYF. Full variable domain (outside the CDR3, taken from reference TRBV5-8 and TRBJ2-7): EAGVTQSPTHLIKTRGQQATLRCSPISGHTSVYWYQQALGLGLQFLLWYDEGEERNRGNFPPRFSGRQFPNYSSELNVNALELEDSALYLCASSPTLGIAGSSSSYEQYFGPGTRLTVT.